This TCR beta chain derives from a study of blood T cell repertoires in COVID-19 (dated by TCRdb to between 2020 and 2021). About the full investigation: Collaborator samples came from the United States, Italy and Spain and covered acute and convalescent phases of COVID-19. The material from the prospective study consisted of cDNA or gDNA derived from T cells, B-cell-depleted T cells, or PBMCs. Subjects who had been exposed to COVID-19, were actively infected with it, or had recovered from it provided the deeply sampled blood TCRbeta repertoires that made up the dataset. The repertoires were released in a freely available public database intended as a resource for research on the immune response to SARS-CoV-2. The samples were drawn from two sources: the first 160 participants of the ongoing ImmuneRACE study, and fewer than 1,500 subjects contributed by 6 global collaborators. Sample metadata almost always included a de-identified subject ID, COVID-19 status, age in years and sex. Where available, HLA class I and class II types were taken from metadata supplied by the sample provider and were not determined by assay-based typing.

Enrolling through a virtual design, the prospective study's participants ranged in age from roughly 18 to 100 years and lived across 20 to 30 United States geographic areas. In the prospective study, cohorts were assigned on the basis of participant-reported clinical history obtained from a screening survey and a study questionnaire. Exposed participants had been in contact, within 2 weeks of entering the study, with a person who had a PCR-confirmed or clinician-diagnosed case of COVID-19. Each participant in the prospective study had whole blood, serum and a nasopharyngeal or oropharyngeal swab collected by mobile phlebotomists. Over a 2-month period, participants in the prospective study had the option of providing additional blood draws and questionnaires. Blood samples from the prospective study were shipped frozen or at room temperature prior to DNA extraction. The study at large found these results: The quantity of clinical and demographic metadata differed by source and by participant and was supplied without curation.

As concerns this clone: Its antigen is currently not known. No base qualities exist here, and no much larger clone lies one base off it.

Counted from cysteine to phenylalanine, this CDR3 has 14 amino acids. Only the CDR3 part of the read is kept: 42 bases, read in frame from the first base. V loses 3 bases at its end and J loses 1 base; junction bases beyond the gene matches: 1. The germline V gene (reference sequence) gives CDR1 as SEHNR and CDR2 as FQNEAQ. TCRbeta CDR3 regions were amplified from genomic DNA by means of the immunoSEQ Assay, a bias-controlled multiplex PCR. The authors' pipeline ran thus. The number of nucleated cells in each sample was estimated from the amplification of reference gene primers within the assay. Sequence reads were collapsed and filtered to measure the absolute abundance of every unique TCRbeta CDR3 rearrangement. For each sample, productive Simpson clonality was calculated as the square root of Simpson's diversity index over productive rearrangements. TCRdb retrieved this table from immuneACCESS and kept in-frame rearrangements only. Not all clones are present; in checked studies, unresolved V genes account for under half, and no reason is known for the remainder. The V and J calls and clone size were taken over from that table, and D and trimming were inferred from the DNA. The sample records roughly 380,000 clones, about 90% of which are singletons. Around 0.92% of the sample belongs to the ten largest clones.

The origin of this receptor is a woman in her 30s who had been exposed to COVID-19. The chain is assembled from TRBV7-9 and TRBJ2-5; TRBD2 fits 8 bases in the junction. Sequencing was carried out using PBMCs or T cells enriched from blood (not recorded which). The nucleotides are TGTGCCAGCAGCTTCACTAGCGGCCAAGAGACCCAGTACTTC. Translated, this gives CASSFTSGQETQYF.